This is a list of T cell receptor beta chains from one sample in a study of blood T cells in healthy people across ages. One entry per CDR3 protein results from TCRdb running MiXCR on the 5' RACE reads. The sample consists of about 1,800,000 distinct CDR3 sequences, 28% of them appearing once. Sequenced sample: blood. These TCRs come from a woman under 40 in good health. CDR3s leave out the opening cysteine and the closing phenylalanine or tryptophan. A D gene is named only where the DNA matches it firmly. Not all rows give a size; the values are once, few, many and, for expanded clones, a class.

d_call: .; clone_size: .; v_call: TRBV11-2; j_call: .; cdr3_aa: ASSQARLGTRGETQY
d_call: TRBD2; clone_size: .; v_call: TRBV2; j_call: TRBJ2-3; cdr3_aa: ASSEGGPAGESDTQY
d_call: .; clone_size: many; v_call: TRBV29-1; j_call: TRBJ2-5; cdr3_aa: SVTGALQETQY
d_call: TRBD1; clone_size: many; v_call: TRBV20-1; j_call: TRBJ2-1; cdr3_aa: SAINRDRGGDEQF
d_call: .; clone_size: .; v_call: TRBV5-1; j_call: TRBJ2-5; cdr3_aa: ASSPQTNQETQY
d_call: TRBD2; clone_size: few; v_call: TRBV10-3; j_call: TRBJ2-4; cdr3_aa: AISQPGGAKNIQY
d_call: TRBD1; clone_size: many; v_call: TRBV9; j_call: TRBJ2-7; cdr3_aa: ASSATGTGVHEQY
d_call: .; clone_size: many; v_call: TRBV10-3; j_call: TRBJ1-2; cdr3_aa: AISGSVTNYGYT
d_call: .; clone_size: .; v_call: TRBV5-1; j_call: TRBJ1-2; cdr3_aa: ASSYNRDTSTYGYT
d_call: .; clone_size: .; v_call: TRBV2; j_call: TRBJ2-4; cdr3_aa: ASTKNLAKNIQY
d_call: TRBD2; clone_size: .; v_call: TRBV10-2; j_call: .; cdr3_aa: ASSVAGGVETQY
d_call: .; clone_size: few; v_call: TRBV18; j_call: TRBJ1-2; cdr3_aa: ASSPGVQRTYGYT
d_call: TRBD1; clone_size: .; v_call: TRBV20-1; j_call: TRBJ1-1; cdr3_aa: SARAGQGFAEAF
d_call: .; clone_size: .; v_call: TRBV21-1; j_call: TRBJ2-7; cdr3_aa: AQSGTGANWQY
d_call: .; clone_size: .; v_call: TRBV20-1; j_call: TRBJ2-5; cdr3_aa: SARDGRQPQETQY
d_call: TRBD2; clone_size: few; v_call: TRBV6-6; j_call: TRBJ2-1; cdr3_aa: ASSYSGTSGGDGQF
d_call: TRBD2; clone_size: .; v_call: TRBV20-1; j_call: TRBJ2-1; cdr3_aa: SARMPAGGTYNEQF
d_call: .; clone_size: many; v_call: TRBV29-1; j_call: TRBJ2-1; cdr3_aa: SETGNYNEQF
d_call: .; clone_size: .; v_call: TRBV2; j_call: TRBJ2-7; cdr3_aa: ASIFGTDYEQY
d_call: .; clone_size: few; v_call: TRBV30; j_call: TRBJ2-7; cdr3_aa: AWSGGPRYEQY
d_call: .; clone_size: many; v_call: TRBV10-3; j_call: TRBJ1-2; cdr3_aa: AISESADYGYT
d_call: TRBD2; clone_size: few; v_call: TRBV7-2; j_call: TRBJ2-3; cdr3_aa: ASSLPTSFSDTQY
d_call: .; clone_size: .; v_call: TRBV12-3/TRBV12-4; j_call: TRBJ2-2; cdr3_aa: ASRGGRTGELF
d_call: TRBD2; clone_size: .; v_call: TRBV29-1; j_call: TRBJ2-2; cdr3_aa: GVRLAAGELF
d_call: .; clone_size: few; v_call: TRBV5-1; j_call: TRBJ2-1; cdr3_aa: ASSFLDREEQF
d_call: TRBD1; clone_size: many; v_call: TRBV6-5; j_call: TRBJ2-7; cdr3_aa: ASSRSGQGAYEQY